This TCR beta chain emerged from a study of CD8 T cells in Susac syndrome (dated by TCRdb to 2018 to 2020). Study-wide context: Whether CD8+ T cell activation and differentiation in Susac syndrome was antigen driven was tested using repertoire sequencing. Clonality of the CD8+ T cell repertoire was compared between over 10 healthy donors, approximately 14 Susac syndrome patients and roughly 16 multiple sclerosis patients. Here is what the overall study found, with its caveats: The number of individuals in the TCR sequencing and HLA analysis was acknowledged as relatively small.

With regard to this clonotype: What antigen it recognizes has not been identified. Base qualities are not at hand, and no much larger clone is one base apart.

V is clipped by 8 bases and J by 0 bases, and the sequence between their germline boundaries is 14 bases long. CDR1 MNHEY and CDR2 SMNVEV were looked up in the germline V gene (reference sequence). The CDR3 goes from the cysteine to the phenylalanine over 14 residues. Only the CDR3 region is kept as DNA, spanning 42 bases read in frame from base 1. RNA was extracted using the RNeasy kit, and about 0.45 to 1 microgram was reverse transcribed with random hexamers. TCR beta CDR3 regions were amplified with the immunoSEQ multiplex PCR assay covering 54 Vbeta and 13 Jbeta segments. PCR amplification bias was corrected using a synthetic template baseline for primer optimization and computational correction. The authors' pipeline ran thus. Reads were annotated to V, D and J genes per IMGT and analyzed with immunoSEQ Analyzer, keeping only productive sequences. Clonality was calculated as one minus the Shannon entropy normalized by log2 of the number of productive unique sequences. For each patient and control, public and private clones were evaluated among the 100 most prevalent clones. A clone was defined as Susac-specific if it was absent from the healthy and MS cohorts, from 1052 published viral clones and from other ImmuneACCESS disease sequences. Through fastp at Q25 and MiXCR, TCRdb rebuilt clones from the public reads, retaining in-frame beta chains. Rows with a matching CDR3 protein are joined into one entry that keeps the most common DNA and genes. TCRdb, not the original authors, processed these V and J calls. The sample contains some 260,000 distinct CDR3 sequences, roughly 85% of them found a single time. About 0.11% of the sample rests with the top ten.

High-throughput TCR beta sequencing profiled peripheral blood CD8+ and CD4+ T cells from healthy donors, Susac syndrome patients and multiple sclerosis patients. Multiple sclerosis controls were treatment-naive patients with stable or active relapsing-remitting disease fulfilling revised McDonald criteria. Bulk CD8+ and CD4+ T cells were purified by magnetic negative isolation, while CD8+ TEMRA cells were enriched using FACS. Blood was drawn into EDTA tubes, processed within 24 hours, and PBMCs were isolated by density gradient centrifugation. PBMCs intended for TCR sequencing were cryopreserved in liquid nitrogen and were subsequently thawed in a 37 degrees C water bath. A purity of at least 90% was achieved for sorted or isolated CD4+, CD8+ and CD8+ TEMRA cells.

This TCR was recovered from a human donor with multiple sclerosis. The rearranged chain carries TRBV27 and TRBJ2-7; the D gene is perhaps TRBD2, from 5 matching bases. Sequencing was performed on CD8+ T cells from PBMCs. The base sequence is TGTGCCAGCTCTGCGGGCCCACTCTCCTACGAGCAGTACTTC. Translated, this gives CASSAGPLSYEQYF.